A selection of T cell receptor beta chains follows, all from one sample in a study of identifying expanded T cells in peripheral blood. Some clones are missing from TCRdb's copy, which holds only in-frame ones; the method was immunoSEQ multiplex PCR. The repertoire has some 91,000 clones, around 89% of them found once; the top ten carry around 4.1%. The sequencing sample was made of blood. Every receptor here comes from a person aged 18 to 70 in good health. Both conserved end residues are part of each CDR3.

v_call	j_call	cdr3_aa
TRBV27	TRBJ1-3	CASRGGGAGNTIYF
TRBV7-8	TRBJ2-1	CASSLAEAGGDEQFF
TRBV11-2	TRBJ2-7	CASSLGSSYEQYF
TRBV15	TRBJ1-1	CATSRVGMGNTEAFF
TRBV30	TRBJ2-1	CAWSVMNEQFF
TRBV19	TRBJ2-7	CASSGTSGSDEQYF
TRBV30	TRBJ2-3	CAWSEGLAVDTQYF
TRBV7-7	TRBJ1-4	CASRTGTGNEKLFF
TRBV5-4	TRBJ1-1	CASRPGRENTEAFF
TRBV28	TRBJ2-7	CASIHSGPQGTEQYF
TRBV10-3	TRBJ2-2	CAISPQENTGELFF
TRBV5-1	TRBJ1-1	CASSLLWGMNTEAFF
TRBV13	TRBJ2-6	CASAPRNSGANVLTF
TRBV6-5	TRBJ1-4	CASSRGRNEKLFF
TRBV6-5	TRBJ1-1	CASTDPEGIVTF
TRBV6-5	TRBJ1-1	CASITTGTATEAFF
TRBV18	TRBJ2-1	CASSPPGLAGAYNEQFF
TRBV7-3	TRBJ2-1	CASSSSGREYNEQFF
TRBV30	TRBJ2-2	CAWSVLPQEGLFF
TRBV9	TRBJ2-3	CASSVEETGYGDTQYF
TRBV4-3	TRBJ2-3	CASSQGDLTSGDTDTQYF
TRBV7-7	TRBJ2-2	CASSSRGQGNIGELFF
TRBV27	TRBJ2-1	CASRAVYNEQFF
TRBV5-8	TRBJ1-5	CASSFWGPQPQHF
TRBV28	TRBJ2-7	CASSLRGTESYYEQYF
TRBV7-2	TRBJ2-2	CASSIIFWEGLGGELFF
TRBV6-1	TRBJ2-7	CASSEIGTGSYEQYF
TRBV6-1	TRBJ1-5	CASSEAADRADQPQHF
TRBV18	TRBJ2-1	CASSPLTGPLDNEQFF
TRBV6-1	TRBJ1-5	CASSEASGQSSGQHF
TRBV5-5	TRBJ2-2	CASSLGPGHTGELFF
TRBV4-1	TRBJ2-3	CASSHRDRETDTQYF
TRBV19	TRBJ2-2	CASSSASNTGELFF
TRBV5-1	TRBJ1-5	CASSLGGSGQPQHF
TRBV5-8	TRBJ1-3	CASILTTYSGNTIYF
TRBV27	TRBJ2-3	CASSFVATDTQYF
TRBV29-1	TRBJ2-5	CSVVGGRETQYF
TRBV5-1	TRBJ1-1	CASSSTEWDTEAFF
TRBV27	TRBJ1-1	CASSNQGRGTEAFF
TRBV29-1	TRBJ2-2	CSVLRQTNTGELFF
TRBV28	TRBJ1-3	CASSLESSGNTIYF
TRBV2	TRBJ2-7	CASSGGQGGYEQYF
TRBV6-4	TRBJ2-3	CASSDAWGDTQYF
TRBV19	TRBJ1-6	CASSMVAEDSPLHF
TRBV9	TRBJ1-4	CASSAQGGYEKLFF
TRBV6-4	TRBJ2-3	CASSDATGTADTQYF